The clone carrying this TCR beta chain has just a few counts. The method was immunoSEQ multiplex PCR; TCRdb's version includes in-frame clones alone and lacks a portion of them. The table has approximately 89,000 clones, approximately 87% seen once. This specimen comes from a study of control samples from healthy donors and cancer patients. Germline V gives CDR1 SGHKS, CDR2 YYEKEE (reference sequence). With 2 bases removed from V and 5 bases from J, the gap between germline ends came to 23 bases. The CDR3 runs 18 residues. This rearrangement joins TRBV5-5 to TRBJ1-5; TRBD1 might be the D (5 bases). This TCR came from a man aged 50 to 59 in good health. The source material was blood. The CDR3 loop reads CASSLDRSFSQGYQPQHF. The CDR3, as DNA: TGTGCCAGCAGCTTAGATCGATCGTTTTCTCAGGGTTATCAGCCCCAGCATTTT.